Given below is one TCR beta chain in context. Antigen: not known. The data belong to a study of shared clonotypes between healthy human individuals. Those who donated, Caucasian adults without exception, all lived in Nashville, Tennessee. Germline CDR1 reads SGHRS; CDR2 reads YFSETQ. V was pared by 4 bases and J by 1 base, with 14 bases between. The CDR3 has 15 amino acids. Whole-study findings and limits: When naive CD4 clonotypes were compared across several donors, approximately 5% were shared.

Some 32,000 T cell genomes, or approximately 200 ng DNA, went into the sorted-subset replicate PCRs. The method was immunoSEQ multiplex PCR; TCRdb's version includes in-frame clones alone and lacks a portion of them. The sample shows approximately 1,000,000 clones, approximately 78% of them seen only once. The sequence was collected from a man aged 18 to 29 in good health. Some clones in this sample may be carry-over from other donors' samples. The J gene is TRBJ2-5, the V gene TRBV5-1, with D unresolved. Input material: memory CD4+ T cells from PBMCs. Subset specified: CD45RA-negative fraction. As DNA, the CDR3 is TGCGCCAGCAGCGTAGGTGGTAGTACCCAAGAGACCCAGTACTTC. Residues: CASSVGGSTQETQYF.